This TCR beta chain was profiled in a study of blood T cell repertoires in COVID-19. Study-wide background: There were acute and convalescent COVID-19 samples, and they came from the United States, Italy and Spain. Sources were T cells, B-cell-depleted T cells, or PBMCs; the material itself was cDNA or gDNA.

In the study's own analysis: For nucleated cells, counts were estimated from reference gene primer amplification. Profiled with immunoSEQ multiplex PCR; TCRdb holds only in-frame clones, not every one. That table furnishes V, J and clone size, whereas the DNA furnished D and trimming. Seen here are over 250,000 clones, about nine tenths observed once, and the top ten hold approximately 2.6%. There are 14 residues in the CDR3. Germline values: CDR1 SGHDT, CDR2 YYEEEE. Trimming removed 5 bases from V and 4 bases from J; junction bases left unmatched: 7. Seattle's enrolled individuals joined amid active infection and were then monitored longitudinally.

The receptor was derived from a person aged 18-30 years with COVID-19, enrolled during active disease. The sequenced sample was peripheral blood. The chain couples TRBV5-6 to TRBJ1-1; TRBD1 matches 8 bases. The CDR3, as DNA: TGTGCCAGCAGATACGGACAGGGACCCACTGAAGCTTTCTTT. It is translated as CASRYGQGPTEAFF.